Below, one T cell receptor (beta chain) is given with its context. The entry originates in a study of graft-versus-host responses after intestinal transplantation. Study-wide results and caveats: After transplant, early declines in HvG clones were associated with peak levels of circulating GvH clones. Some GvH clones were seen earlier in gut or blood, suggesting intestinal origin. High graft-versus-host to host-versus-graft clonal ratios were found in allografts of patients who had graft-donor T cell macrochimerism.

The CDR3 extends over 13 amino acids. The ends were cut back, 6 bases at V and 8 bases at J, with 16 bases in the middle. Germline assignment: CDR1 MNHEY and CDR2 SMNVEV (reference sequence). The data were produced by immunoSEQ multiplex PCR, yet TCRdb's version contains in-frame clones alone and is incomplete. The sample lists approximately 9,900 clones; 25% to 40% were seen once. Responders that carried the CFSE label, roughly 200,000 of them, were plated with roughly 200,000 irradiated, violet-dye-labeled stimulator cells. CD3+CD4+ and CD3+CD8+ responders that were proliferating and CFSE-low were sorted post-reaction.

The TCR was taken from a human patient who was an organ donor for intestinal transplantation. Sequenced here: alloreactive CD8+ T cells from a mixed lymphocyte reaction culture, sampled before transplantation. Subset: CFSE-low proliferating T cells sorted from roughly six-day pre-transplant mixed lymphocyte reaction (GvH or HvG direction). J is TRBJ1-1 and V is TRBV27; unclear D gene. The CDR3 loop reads CASSPLPLEEAFF. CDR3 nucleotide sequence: TGTGCCAGCAGCCCACTCCCGCTCGAGGAAGCTTTCTTT.